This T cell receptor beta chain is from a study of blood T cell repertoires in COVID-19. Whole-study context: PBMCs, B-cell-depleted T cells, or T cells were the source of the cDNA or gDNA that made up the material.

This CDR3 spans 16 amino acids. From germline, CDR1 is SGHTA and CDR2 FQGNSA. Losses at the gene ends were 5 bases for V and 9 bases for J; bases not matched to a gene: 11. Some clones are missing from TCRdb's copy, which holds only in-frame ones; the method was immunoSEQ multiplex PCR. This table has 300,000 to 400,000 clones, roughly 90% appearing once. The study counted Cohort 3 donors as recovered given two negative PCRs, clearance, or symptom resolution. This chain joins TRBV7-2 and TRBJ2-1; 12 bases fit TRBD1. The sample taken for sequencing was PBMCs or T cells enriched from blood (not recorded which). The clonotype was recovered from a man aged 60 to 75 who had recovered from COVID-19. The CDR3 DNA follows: TGTGCCAGCAGCACCCCACAGGGGACAGGGGGCACTGAGCAGTTCTTC. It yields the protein CASSTPQGTGGTEQFF.